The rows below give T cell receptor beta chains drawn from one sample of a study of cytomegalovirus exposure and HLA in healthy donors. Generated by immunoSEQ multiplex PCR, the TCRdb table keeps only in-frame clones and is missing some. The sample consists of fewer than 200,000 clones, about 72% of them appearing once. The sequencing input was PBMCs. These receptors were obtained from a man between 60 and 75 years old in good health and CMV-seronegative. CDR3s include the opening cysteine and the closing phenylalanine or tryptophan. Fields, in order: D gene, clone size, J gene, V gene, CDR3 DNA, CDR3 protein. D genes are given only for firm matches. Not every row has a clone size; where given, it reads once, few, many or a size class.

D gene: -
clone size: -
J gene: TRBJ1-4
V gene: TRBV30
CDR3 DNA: TGTGCCTGGAGTGTTCGCAACATTGAAAAACTGTTTTTT
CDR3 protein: CAWSVRNIEKLFF

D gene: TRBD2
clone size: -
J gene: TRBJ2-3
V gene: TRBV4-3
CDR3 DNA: TGCGCCAGCAGCCAAGATGCCCCAGGTGTAGCGGGGGGGCCAGATACGCAGTATTTT
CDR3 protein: CASSQDAPGVAGGPDTQYF

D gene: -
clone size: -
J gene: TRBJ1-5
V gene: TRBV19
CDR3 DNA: TGTGCCAGTAGTAAACATACAGGGCCGGGCAATCAGCCCCAGCATTTT
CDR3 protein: CASSKHTGPGNQPQHF

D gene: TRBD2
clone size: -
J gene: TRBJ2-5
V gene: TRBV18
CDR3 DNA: TGTGCCAGCTCACCGAACCTAGCGGCCGAAGAGACCCAGTACTTC
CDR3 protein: CASSPNLAAEETQYF

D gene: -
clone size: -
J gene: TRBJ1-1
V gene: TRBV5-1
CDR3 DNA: TGCGCCAGCAGCTTGGTGTTCGGGGACATGAACACTGAAGCTTTCTTT
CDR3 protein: CASSLVFGDMNTEAFF

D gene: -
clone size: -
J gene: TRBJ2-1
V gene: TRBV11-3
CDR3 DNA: TGTGCCAGCAGCACTCAGGGCCATGAGCAGTTCTTC
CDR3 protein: CASSTQGHEQFF

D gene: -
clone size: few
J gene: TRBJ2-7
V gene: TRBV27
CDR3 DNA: TGTGCCAGCAGTACGCTGACTGCTGTACTAACCGAGCAGTACTTC
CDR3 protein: CASSTLTAVLTEQYF

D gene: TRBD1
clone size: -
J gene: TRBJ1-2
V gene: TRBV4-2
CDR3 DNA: TGTGCCAGCAGCCAACCGGGACAGGGGGATGGGGGCTACACCTTC
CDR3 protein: CASSQPGQGDGGYTF

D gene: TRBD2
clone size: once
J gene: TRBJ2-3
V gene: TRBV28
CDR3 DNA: TGTGCCAGCAGTTTAGACCTAGCGGGGGTTAGCACAGATACGCAGTATTTT
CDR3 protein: CASSLDLAGVSTDTQYF

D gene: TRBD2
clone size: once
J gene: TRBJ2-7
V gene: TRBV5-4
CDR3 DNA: TGTGCCAGCAGCCCGTTGGGGGGGGACCTTTACGAGCAGTACTTC
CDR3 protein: CASSPLGGDLYEQYF

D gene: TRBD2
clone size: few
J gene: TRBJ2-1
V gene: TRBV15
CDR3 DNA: TGTGCCACCCAGGGGGGTCAAGCGGGAGGGAGTAGGCAGTTCTTC
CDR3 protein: CATQGGQAGGSRQFF

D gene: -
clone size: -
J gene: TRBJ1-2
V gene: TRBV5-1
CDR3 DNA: TGCGCCAGCACCATGGTCGTCGGAGCGAGGGATGGCTACACCTTC
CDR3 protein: CASTMVVGARDGYTF

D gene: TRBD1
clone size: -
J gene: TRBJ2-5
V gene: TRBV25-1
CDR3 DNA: TGTGCCAGCAGTGAATCAGGAGGTACAGGGGTGCTGCCCCAGTACTTC
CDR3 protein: CASSESGGTGVLPQYF

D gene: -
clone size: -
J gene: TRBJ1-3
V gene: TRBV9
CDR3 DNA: TGTGCCAGCAGCGTAGAGGGAGCGCCTGGAAACACCATATATTTT
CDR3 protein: CASSVEGAPGNTIYF

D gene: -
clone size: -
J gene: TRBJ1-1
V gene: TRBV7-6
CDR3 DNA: TGTGCCAGCAGCTTAGCAGGGGAGGACACTGAAGCTTTCTTT
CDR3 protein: CASSLAGEDTEAFF

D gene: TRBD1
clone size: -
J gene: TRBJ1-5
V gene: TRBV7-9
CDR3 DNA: TGTGCCAGCAGCTGGCGGACAGGCTATAGCAATCAGCCCCAGCATTTT
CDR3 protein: CASSWRTGYSNQPQHF

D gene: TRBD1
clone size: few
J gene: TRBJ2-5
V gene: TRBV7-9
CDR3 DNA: TGTGCCAGCAGCTTAGCCCAGACAGGGAACGGAGAGACCCAGTACTTC
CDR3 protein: CASSLAQTGNGETQYF

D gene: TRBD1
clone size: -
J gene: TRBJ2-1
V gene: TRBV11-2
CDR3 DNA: TGTGCCAGCAGCCCGAGACAGGGGAGCCACAATGAGCAGTTCTTC
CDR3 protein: CASSPRQGSHNEQFF

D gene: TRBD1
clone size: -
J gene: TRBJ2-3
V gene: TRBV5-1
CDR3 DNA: TGCGCCAGCAGGCACAGGGGAAGCACAGATACGCAGTATTTT
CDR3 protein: CASRHRGSTDTQYF

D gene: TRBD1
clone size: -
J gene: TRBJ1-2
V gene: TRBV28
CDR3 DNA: TGTGCCAGCAGTTTATCAGGGGGCCGGGGTGGCTACACCTTC
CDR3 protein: CASSLSGGRGGYTF

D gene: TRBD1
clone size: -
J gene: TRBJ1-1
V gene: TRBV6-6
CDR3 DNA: TGTGCCAGCAGTCGGGACAGGAACACTGAAGCTTTCTTT
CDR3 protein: CASSRDRNTEAFF

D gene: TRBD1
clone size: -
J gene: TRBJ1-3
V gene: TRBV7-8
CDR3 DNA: TGTGCCAGCAGCGGCCCACAGGGGGGAAACACCATATATTTT
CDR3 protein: CASSGPQGGNTIYF

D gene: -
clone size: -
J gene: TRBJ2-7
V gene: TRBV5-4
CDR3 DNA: TGTGCCAGCAGCTTGGGGCGGGGCGAGCAGTACTTC
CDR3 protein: CASSLGRGEQYF

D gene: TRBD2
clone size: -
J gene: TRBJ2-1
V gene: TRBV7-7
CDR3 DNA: TGTGCCAGCAGCTTAACGGGGGGGTCGGATGAGCAGTTCTTC
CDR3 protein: CASSLTGGSDEQFF

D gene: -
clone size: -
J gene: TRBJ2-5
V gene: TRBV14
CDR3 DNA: TGTGCCAGCAGCCAAGAACGGCACGGAGGAGAGACCCAGTACTTC
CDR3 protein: CASSQERHGGETQYF

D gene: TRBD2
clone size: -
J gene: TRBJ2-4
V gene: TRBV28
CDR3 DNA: TGTGCCAGCAGCCCCGGCCGGGGGGAACGGTACTTC
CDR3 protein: CASSPGRGERYF

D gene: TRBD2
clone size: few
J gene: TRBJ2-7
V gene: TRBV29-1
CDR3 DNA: TGCAGCGTTATGTTCGGACTAGCGGGAGTCGAGCAGTACTTC
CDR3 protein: CSVMFGLAGVEQYF

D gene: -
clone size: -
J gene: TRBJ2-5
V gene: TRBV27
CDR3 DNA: TGTGCCAGCAGTTCTCAAGAGACCCAGTACTTC
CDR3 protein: CASSSQETQYF

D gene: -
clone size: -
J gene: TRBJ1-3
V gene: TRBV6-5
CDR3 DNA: TGTGCCGTGGGGGGTATTTTGTCTGGAAACACCATATATTTT
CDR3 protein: CAVGGILSGNTIYF

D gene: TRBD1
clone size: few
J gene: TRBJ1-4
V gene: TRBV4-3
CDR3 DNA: TGCGCCAGCAGCCAAAACCCGGGACAGGGGGCAGGAACTAATGAAAAACTGTTTTTT
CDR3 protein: CASSQNPGQGAGTNEKLFF

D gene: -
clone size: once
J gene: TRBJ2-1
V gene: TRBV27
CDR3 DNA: TGTGCCAGCAGTTTACTTCGACTACCTGTGGATGAGCAGTTCTTC
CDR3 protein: CASSLLRLPVDEQFF

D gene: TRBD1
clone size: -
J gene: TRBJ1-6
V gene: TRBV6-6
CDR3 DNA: TGTGCCAGCAGTTCCGGGACAGGGGTTTCACCCCTCCACTTT
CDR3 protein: CASSSGTGVSPLHF

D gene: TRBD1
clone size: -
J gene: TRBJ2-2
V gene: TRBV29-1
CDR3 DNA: TGCAGCGTGAACCTATGGGACAGGAGCACCGGGGAGCTGTTTTTT
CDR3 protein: CSVNLWDRSTGELFF

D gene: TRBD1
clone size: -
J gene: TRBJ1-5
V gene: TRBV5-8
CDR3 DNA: TGTGCCAGCAGCTTAGGACAGGGCTACAATCAGCCCCAGCATTTT
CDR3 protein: CASSLGQGYNQPQHF

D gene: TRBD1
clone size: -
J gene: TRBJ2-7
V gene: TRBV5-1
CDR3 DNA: TGCGCCAGCAGCTTACGACAGGGGGTCTCCATCGAGCAGTACTTC
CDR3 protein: CASSLRQGVSIEQYF

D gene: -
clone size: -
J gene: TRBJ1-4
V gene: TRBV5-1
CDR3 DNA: TGCGCCAGCAGCTTACTAGGGAGCGGAGAAAAACTGTTTTTT
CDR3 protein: CASSLLGSGEKLFF

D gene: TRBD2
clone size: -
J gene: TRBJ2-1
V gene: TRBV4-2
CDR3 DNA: TGTGCCAGCAGCCAAGTGTGGGGGGGCTCCTACAATGAGCAGTTCTTC
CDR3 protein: CASSQVWGGSYNEQFF

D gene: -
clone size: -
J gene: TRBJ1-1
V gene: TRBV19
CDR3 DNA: TGTGCCAGTAGTATAGCTGGGAGGGGGATGAACACTGAAGCTTTCTTT
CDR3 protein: CASSIAGRGMNTEAFF

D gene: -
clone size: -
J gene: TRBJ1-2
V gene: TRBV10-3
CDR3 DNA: TGTGCCATCAGTGAGTCGCTTTCTGGCAGGGCTAGAGGCTACACCTTC
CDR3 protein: CAISESLSGRARGYTF

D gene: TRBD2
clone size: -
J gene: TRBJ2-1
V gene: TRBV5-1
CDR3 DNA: TGCGCCAGCAGCTTGGAGCCTAGCGGGGGAATTACCTACAATGAGCAGTTCTTC
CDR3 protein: CASSLEPSGGITYNEQFF

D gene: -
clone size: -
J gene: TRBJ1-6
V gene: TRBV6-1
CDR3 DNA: TGTGCCAGCAGTGAAAATTGGGGCAACTATAATTCACCCCTCCACTTT
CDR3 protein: CASSENWGNYNSPLHF

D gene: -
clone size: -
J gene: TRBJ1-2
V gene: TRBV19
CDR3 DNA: TGTGCCAGTACCAGGAAGACAGAGTACTATGGCTACACCTTC
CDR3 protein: CASTRKTEYYGYTF

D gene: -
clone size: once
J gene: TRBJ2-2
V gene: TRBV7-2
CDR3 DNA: TGTGCCAGCAGCTTGAGGCTAGCGAACACCGGGGAGCTGTTTTTT
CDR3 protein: CASSLRLANTGELFF

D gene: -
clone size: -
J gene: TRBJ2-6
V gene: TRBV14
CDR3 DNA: TGTGCCAGCAGCCAAGTTCACAGCAACTCTGGGGCCAACGTCCTGACTTTC
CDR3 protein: CASSQVHSNSGANVLTF

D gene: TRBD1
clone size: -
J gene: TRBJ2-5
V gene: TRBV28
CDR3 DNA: TGTGCCAGCAGTTCCAGGGGGCGCATAAAGACCCAGTACTTC
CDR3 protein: CASSSRGRIKTQYF

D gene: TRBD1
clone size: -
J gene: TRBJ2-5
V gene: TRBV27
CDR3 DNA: TGTGCCAGCCCCGACCGGGACAGGGGGCGTGAGACCCAGTACTTC
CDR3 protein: CASPDRDRGRETQYF

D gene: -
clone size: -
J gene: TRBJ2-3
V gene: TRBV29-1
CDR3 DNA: TGCAGCGTTGGTAGTTCCGGGGGTGGGACAGATACGCAGTATTTT
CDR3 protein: CSVGSSGGGTDTQYF

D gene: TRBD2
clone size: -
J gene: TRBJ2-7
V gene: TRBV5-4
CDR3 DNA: TGTGCCAGCAGCTTATCAGCGGGAGTACGCGAGCAGTACTTC
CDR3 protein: CASSLSAGVREQYF

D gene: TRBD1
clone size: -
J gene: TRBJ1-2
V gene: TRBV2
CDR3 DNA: TGTGCCAGCTCAGGGGGCACTTACTATGGCTACACCTTC
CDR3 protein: CASSGGTYYGYTF

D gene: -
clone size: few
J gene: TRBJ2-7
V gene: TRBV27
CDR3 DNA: TGTGCCAGCAGTTTGAGAGCGCAGGGCAGATCCTACGAGCAGTACTTC
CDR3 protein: CASSLRAQGRSYEQYF

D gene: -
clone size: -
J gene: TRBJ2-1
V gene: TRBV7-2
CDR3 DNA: TGTGCCAGCAGCTTAGCAGTGGGGGGGCACAATGAGCAGTTCTTC
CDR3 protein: CASSLAVGGHNEQFF

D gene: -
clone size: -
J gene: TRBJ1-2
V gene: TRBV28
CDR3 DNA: TGTGCCAGCAGTGCGCCTGAAACCTATGGCTACACCTTC
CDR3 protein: CASSAPETYGYTF

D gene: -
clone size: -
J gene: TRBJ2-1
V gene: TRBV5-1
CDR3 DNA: TGCGCCAGCAAACCGACAGCTGTTCCCTTCAATGAGCAGTTCTTC
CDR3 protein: CASKPTAVPFNEQFF

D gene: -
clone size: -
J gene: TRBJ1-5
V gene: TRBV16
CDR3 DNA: TGTGCCAGCAGCCAATCTCGGGTAGACGATCAGCCCCAGCATTTT
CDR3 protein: CASSQSRVDDQPQHF

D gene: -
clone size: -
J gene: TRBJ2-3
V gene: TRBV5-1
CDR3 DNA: TGCGCCAGCAGCTCCCTAGATGGCACAGATACGCAGTATTTT
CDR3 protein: CASSSLDGTDTQYF

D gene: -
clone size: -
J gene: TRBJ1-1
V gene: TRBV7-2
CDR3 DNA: TGTGCCAGCAGCCCCGGGCGGGACACTGAAGCTTTCTTT
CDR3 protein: CASSPGRDTEAFF